This passage covers 22 T cell receptor beta chains from one sample sequenced in a study of blood T cell repertoires in COVID-19. TCRdb's table, derived via immunoSEQ multiplex PCR, lists solely in-frame clones and lacks some. The data hold 150,000 to 200,000 clones, with approximately 86% observed a single time. Material: peripheral blood. The receptors come from a man in his 60s with acute or convalescent COVID-19.

The chain is built from TRBV28 and TRBJ2-7, with 10 nucleotides matching TRBD2. V shed 8 bases and J 6 bases; nucleotides not matched to a gene: 10. The germline gives CDR1 MDHEN, CDR2 SYDVKM. The length of the CDR3 is 14 residues. The CDR3 nucleotides read TGTGCCAGCTCCGATGGGACTAGCGCGTCCGAGCAGTACTTC. It specifies CASSDGTSASEQYF. Supplemented by reference TRBV28 and TRBJ2-7, the full variable domain reads DVKVTQSSRYLVKRTGEKVFLECVQDMDHENMFWYRQDPGLGLRLIYFSYDVKMKEKGDIPEGYSVSREKKERFSLILESASTNQTSMYLCASSDGTSASEQYFGPGTRLTVT.

The chain is built from TRBV9 and TRBJ2-7; TRBD1 aligns across 12 bases. CDR3 length equals 15 residues. Germline values: CDR1 SGDLS, CDR2 YYNGEE. V was pared by 2 bases and J by 4 bases, with 4 bases of the junction left unmatched. The CDR3 sequence is CASSVGTGGWYEQYF. The CDR3 region has the DNA TGTGCCAGCAGCGTTGGGACAGGGGGCTGGTACGAGCAGTACTTC.

The chain couples TRBV28 to TRBJ2-1; 7 nucleotides match TRBD2. The CDR3 runs 14 residues. The germline gives CDR1 MDHEN, CDR2 SYDVKM. V gave up 5 bases and J gave up 8 bases; unmatched junction bases: 9. This chain's CDR3 is CASSQDGGGDEQFF. The CDR3 region has the DNA TGTGCCAGCAGTCAGGACGGTGGGGGGGATGAGCAGTTCTTC.

There are a few counts of this clone. The genes are TRBV5-6 and TRBJ1-3, with 7 nucleotides matching TRBD1. After removal of 4 bases from V and 3 bases from J, the junction contained 10 bases not matched to a gene. Per germline, CDR1 SGHDT and CDR2 YYEEEE. CDR3 size: 16 residues. CDR3 residues: CASSQLDRANGNTIYF. DNA of the CDR3: TGTGCCAGCAGCCAACTCGACAGGGCTAATGGAAACACCATATATTTT.

This clone turned up a few times. The chain combines TRBV3-1 (or the pseudogene TRBV3-2) with TRBJ2-7; 9 positions match TRBD2. Germline V gives CDR1 LGHDT, CDR2 YNNKEL (reference sequence). V was clipped by 4 bases and J by 4 bases; unmatched bases: 5. The CDR3 contains 14 residues. CDR3 loop: CASSPGLARYEQYF. CDR3 nucleotides: TGTGCCAGCAGCCCGGGACTAGCCAGATACGAGCAGTACTTC.

The chain carries TRBV27 and TRBJ2-7; possible D gene TRBD1, 6 bases. The CDR3 has 15 amino acids. V was shortened by 4 bases and J by 3 bases, with 16 bases between the two germline ends. CDR1 is MNHEY, CDR2 SMNVEV, per germline (reference sequence). The CDR3 sequence: CASSSPGQPVYEQYF. In DNA, the CDR3 is TGTGCCAGCAGTTCCCCTGGACAGCCCGTCTACGAGCAGTACTTC.

In this sample, this clone turned up a few times. The CDR3 DNA sequence: TGTGCCAGCAGCTTGGCGGCAGGGGTGAACACTGAAGCTTTCTTT. Protein sequence: CASSLAAGVNTEAFF. The V and J genes are TRBV28 and TRBJ1-1, with D possibly matching TRBD1 (6 bases). The germline CDR1 and CDR2 sequences are MDHEN and SYDVKM. V shed 6 bases and J shed 0 bases, with 14 bases lying between them. CDR3 length: 15 amino acids.

This clone has just one count. The V and J genes are TRBV18 and TRBJ1-1; D is ambiguous. The CDR3 extends over 13 amino acids. The ends were cut back, 3 bases at V and 1 base at J, with 6 bases in the middle. The germline V gene has CDR1 KGHSH and CDR2 LQKENI. In nucleotides, the CDR3 is TGTGCCAGCTCACCGTACAGGAACACTGAAGCTTTCTTT. It specifies CASSPYRNTEAFF. The full variable domain, its missing parts supplied by reference TRBV18 and TRBJ1-1, is NAGVMQNPRHLVRRRGQEARLRCSPMKGHSHVYWYRQLPEEGLKFMVYLQKENIIDESGMPKERFSAEFPKEGPSILRIQQVVRGDSAAYFCASSPYRNTEAFFGQGTRLTVV.

The chain has TRBV29-1 and TRBJ1-1; no reliable D call. Trimming removed 5 bases at V and 4 bases at J, with 11 bases between. The CDR3 sequence is 12 residues long. The germline V gene encodes CDR1 SQVTM and CDR2 ANQGSEA. CDR3 coding DNA: TGCAGCGTTTATGGGAGAGGCACTGAAGCTTTCTTT. Translated, it gives CSVYGRGTEAFF.

This clone is a singleton in its sample. V is TRBV11-2 and J is TRBJ2-1; D remains unclear. Trimming removed 3 bases at V and 10 bases at J, with 13 bases between. The CDR3 is 13 residues long. Germline V gene sequence: CDR1 SGHAT, CDR2 FQNNGV. CDR3 amino acids: CASSFVSRTEQFF. As DNA, the CDR3 is TGTGCCAGCAGCTTCGTGAGCCGTACCGAGCAGTTCTTC.

In its sample, this clone was seen once. The V and J genes are TRBV2 and TRBJ2-2, with D uncertain. Germline V gene data show CDR1 as SNHLY and CDR2 as FYNNEI. This CDR3 comprises 14 residues. V dropped 6 bases and J dropped 6 bases, with 14 bases sitting between them. CDR3 loop: CASRALSEAGELFF. The CDR3 bases are TGTGCCAGCAGAGCCCTTAGTGAGGCCGGGGAGCTGTTTTTT.

The rearrangement uses TRBV30 and TRBJ2-6; 8 nucleotides align to TRBD1. CDR3 length: 19 amino acids. Trimming took 0 bases from V and 0 from J; bases not matched to a gene: 10. The germline CDR1 and CDR2 sequences are GTSNPN and SVGIG (reference sequence). This CDR3 reads CAWSVREGRGLSGANVLTF. As DNA, the CDR3 is TGTGCCTGGAGTGTACGAGAAGGCAGGGGGCTCTCTGGGGCCAACGTCCTGACTTTC.

The genes are TRBV4-1 and TRBJ2-1, with 8 bases lining up with TRBD1. J was trimmed by 6 bases and V by 4 bases; bases with no gene match: 2. CDR3 size: 13 residues. Per the germline V gene, CDR1 is MGHRA and CDR2 is YSYEKL. CDR3: CASSPGTGNEQFF. Written as DNA, the CDR3 is TGCGCCAGCAGCCCGGGGACAGGCAATGAGCAGTTCTTC.

CDR3 in DNA: TGCGCCAGCAGCTTGGGGAGGTTGGGATCTTCTGAAGCTTTCTTT. Protein sequence: CASSLGRLGSSEAFF. The V and J genes are TRBV5-1 and TRBJ1-1; D is undetermined. The CDR3 sequence is 15 residues long. Per the germline V gene, CDR1 is SGHRS and CDR2 is YFSETQ. V dropped 0 bases and J dropped 6 bases, with 15 bases sitting between them. Complete variable domain (other parts from reference TRBV5-1 and TRBJ1-1): KAGVTQTPRYLIKTRGQQVTLSCSPISGHRSVSWYQQTPGQGLQFLFEYFSETQRNKGNFPGRFSGRQFSNSRSEMNVSTLELGDSALYLCASSLGRLGSSEAFFGQGTRLTVV.

The V call is TRBV18, the J call TRBJ2-3; D is unclear. Germline assignment: CDR1 KGHSH and CDR2 LQKENI. V was cut by 6 bases and J by 3 bases, with 10 bases left in between. The CDR3 loop spans 13 amino acids. For the CDR3, the DNA is TGTGCCAGCTCGCCATCTCTGACAGATACGCAGTATTTT. This encodes CASSPSLTDTQYF.

V and J are TRBV7-9 and TRBJ1-2; 9 bases are a match to TRBD1. Germline V gene data show CDR1 as SEHNR and CDR2 as FQNEAQ (reference sequence). The V gene end was trimmed by 5 bases and the J gene end by 6 bases; junction bases not matched to a gene: 13. The CDR3 length is 16 residues. In nucleotides, the CDR3 is TGTGCCAGCAGCCCCGGACAGGGGCGCCGATCGAATGGCTACACCTTC. Residues: CASSPGQGRRSNGYTF.

The V and J genes are TRBV10-3 and TRBJ2-6; D unclear. This CDR3 region has 12 residues. Germline CDR1 ENHRY, CDR2 SYGVKD. Trimming left V 8 bases short and J 0 bases short, with 2 bases between. The CDR3 here is CAIHSGANVLTF. The CDR3 coding sequence is TGTGCCATCCACTCTGGGGCCAACGTCCTGACTTTC.

The chain is built from TRBV20-1 and TRBJ2-5, with unresolved D. CDR3 size: 14 residues. CDR1 is DFQATT, CDR2 SNEGSKA, per germline (reference sequence). The V gene lost 3 bases and the J gene lost 1 base, with 12 bases spanning the gap. The CDR3 loop is CSASLRAGQETQYF. The CDR3 DNA reads as TGCAGTGCTAGTCTCCGTGCAGGCCAAGAGACCCAGTACTTC.

The J gene is TRBJ2-3, the V gene TRBV2, with 10 bases fitting TRBD2. The CDR3 has 17 amino acids. Looked up from germline, CDR1 is SNHLY and CDR2 is FYNNEI. J lost 0 bases, V lost 4 bases, and 7 bases had no gene match. The CDR3, as DNA: TGTGCCAGCAGTGGGAGAGGACTAGCGGCCAGCACAGATACGCAGTATTTT. This translates into CASSGRGLAASTDTQYF.

This clone occurred a few times. The chain is built from TRBV10-2 and TRBJ1-2; D may be TRBD1 (6 bases). Trimming shortened V by 2 bases and J by 7 bases, and 11 bases separated the two germline ends. The CDR3 totals 13 residues. Germline V lookup: CDR1 WSHSY, CDR2 SAAADI. CDR3 in DNA: TGCGCCAGCAGTGAGGTGGGGGGGCTTGGCTACACCTTC. Translation gives CASSEVGGLGYTF.

This chain links TRBV3-1 (or the pseudogene TRBV3-2) with TRBJ1-2; D is possibly TRBD1 (6 bases). Per the germline V gene, CDR1 is LGHDT and CDR2 is YNNKEL (reference sequence). The length of the CDR3 is 16 residues. The V and J ends lost 4 bases and 7 bases respectively, with 22 bases between them. CDR3 amino acids: CASSPQGGGGGFGYTF. In DNA form, the CDR3 reads TGTGCCAGCAGCCCGCAAGGCGGAGGGGGAGGGTTTGGCTACACCTTC.

Of note for this clone: Other DNA sequences of this sample code for an identical CDR3. The chain combines TRBV28 with TRBJ1-3; D gene uncertain. Germline CDR1 reads MDHEN; CDR2 reads SYDVKM. The CDR3 is 15 amino acids. Trimming took off 3 bases at V and 0 bases at J, with 9 bases between the two ends. The CDR3 loop reads CASSFGGYSGNTIYF. CDR3 sequence (DNA): TGTGCCAGCAGTTTTGGAGGATACTCTGGAAACACCATATATTTT.